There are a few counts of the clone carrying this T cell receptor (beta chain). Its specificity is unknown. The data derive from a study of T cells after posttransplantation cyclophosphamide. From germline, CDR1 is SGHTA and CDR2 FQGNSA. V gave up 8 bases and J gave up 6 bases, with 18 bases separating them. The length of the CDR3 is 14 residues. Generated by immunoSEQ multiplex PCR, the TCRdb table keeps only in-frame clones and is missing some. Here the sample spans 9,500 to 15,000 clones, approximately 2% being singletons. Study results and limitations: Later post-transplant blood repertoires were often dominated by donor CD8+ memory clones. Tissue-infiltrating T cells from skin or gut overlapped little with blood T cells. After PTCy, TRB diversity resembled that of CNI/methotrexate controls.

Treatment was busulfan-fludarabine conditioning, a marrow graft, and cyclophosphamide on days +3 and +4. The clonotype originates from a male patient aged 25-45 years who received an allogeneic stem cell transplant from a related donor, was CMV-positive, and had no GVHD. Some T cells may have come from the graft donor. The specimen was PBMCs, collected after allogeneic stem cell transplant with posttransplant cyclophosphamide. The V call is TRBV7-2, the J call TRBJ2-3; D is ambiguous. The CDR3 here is CASGTLGPVDTQYF. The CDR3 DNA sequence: TGTGCCAGCGGAACCCTGGGCCCCGTCGATACGCAGTATTTT. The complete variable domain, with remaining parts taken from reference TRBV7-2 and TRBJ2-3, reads GAGVSQSPSNKVTEKGKDVELRCDPISGHTALYWYRQSLGQGLEFLIYFQGNSAPDKSGLPSDRFSAERTGGSVSTLTIQRTQQEDSAVYLCASGTLGPVDTQYFGPGTRLTVL.